This TCR beta chain came from a study of blood T cells in healthy people across ages. Study results and limitations: Naive CD4+ cells and diversity were both higher in long-lived donors than in aged donors.

A second PCR, run for about 7 to 11 cycles, used a sample-barcoded 5' primer plus a J-beta primer mix. MiXCR was run by TCRdb on the 5' RACE reads, yielding one entry per CDR3 protein. The sample holds approximately 600,000 distinct CDR3 sequences; about 53% are singletons and the top ten take 30% to 45%. In the case of this clonotype: Its target is not known.

The study drew donors from healthy Caucasian individuals in Russia aged roughly 6 to 90. No fewer than 5.5 micrograms of total RNA were isolated from every sample. This CDR3 is 14 amino acids long. V was shortened by 0 bases and J by 7 bases, with 14 bases between the two germline ends. Looked up from germline, CDR1 is SGHDT and CDR2 is YYEEEE. This sequence originates from a man aged 55 to 69 in good health. V usage is TRBV5-6 and J usage is TRBJ2-7; a possible D gene is TRBD1 (6 bases). Source material: blood. CDR3 amino acids: CASSLDQGPREQYF. CDR3 DNA sequence: TGTGCCAGCAGCTTGGATCAGGGGCCTCGGGAGCAGTACTTC.